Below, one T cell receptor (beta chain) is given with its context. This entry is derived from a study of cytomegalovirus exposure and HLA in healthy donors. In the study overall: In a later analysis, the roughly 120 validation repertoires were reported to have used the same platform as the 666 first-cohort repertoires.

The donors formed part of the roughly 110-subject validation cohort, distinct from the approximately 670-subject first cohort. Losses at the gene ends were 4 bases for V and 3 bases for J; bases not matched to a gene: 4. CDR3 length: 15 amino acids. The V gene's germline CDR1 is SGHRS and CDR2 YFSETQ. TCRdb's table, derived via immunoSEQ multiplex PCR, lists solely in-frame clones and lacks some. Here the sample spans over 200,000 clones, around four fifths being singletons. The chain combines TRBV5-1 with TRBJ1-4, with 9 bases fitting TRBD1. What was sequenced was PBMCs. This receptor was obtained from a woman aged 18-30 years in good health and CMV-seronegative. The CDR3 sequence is CASSPGTGPNEKLFF. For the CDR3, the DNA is TGCGCCAGCAGCCCCGGGACAGGGCCTAATGAAAAACTGTTTTTT.